The next 17 T cell receptor beta chains were all read from a single sample in a study of CD8 T cells in Susac syndrome. RNA amounts of 0.5 to 1 ug underwent reverse transcription with random hexamers. Each CDR3 protein gets one entry after TCRdb re-called the immunoSEQ multiplex PCR reads with MiXCR. The data show 200,000 to 300,000 distinct CDR3 sequences, about 94% seen once. Sequenced sample: CD4+ T cells from PBMCs. The receptors shown here come from a human donor with multiple sclerosis.

This chain joins TRBV3-1 and TRBJ2-4; D is perhaps TRBD1 (5 bases). This CDR3 is built from 12 residues. Germline lookup yields CDR1 LGHDT and CDR2 YNNKEL (reference sequence). With 3 bases removed from V and 10 bases from J, the gap between germline ends came to 10 bases. The CDR3 reads CASSQAKGIQYF. As DNA, the CDR3 is TGTGCCAGCAGCCAGGCCAAGGGGATTCAGTACTTC.

The genes are TRBV15 and TRBJ2-3; TRBD2 aligns across 7 bases. The CDR3 consists of 17 residues. Germline V gene data show CDR1 as LNHNV and CDR2 as YYDKDF (reference sequence). V shed 0 bases and J 4 bases; nucleotides not matched to a gene: 10. The CDR3 reads CATSRDRGGSASDTQYF. The CDR3, as DNA: TGTGCCACCAGCAGAGATCGTGGCGGGAGTGCTTCAGATACGCAGTATTTT.

CDR3 DNA: TGTGCCAGCACTTCAGGGGGCGTCCCCTACGAGCAGTACTTC. Translated, it gives CASTSGGVPYEQYF. The chain is built from TRBV6-2 or TRBV6-3 and TRBJ2-7, with TRBD1 matching 8 bases. This CDR3 region has 14 residues. Trimming at V came to 7 bases and at J to 2 bases, leaving 7 bases not matched to a gene. Per the germline V gene, CDR1 is MNHEY and CDR2 is SVGEGT.

The V gene is TRBV3-1, the J gene TRBJ2-5, with D maybe TRBD1 (6 bases). The V and J ends lost 1 base and 3 bases respectively, with 18 bases between them. The CDR3 length is 17 residues. Germline CDR1 and CDR2: LGHDT and YNNKEL (reference sequence). CDR3 loop: CASSQAGTPMAEETQYF. The CDR3, as DNA: TGTGCCAGCAGCCAAGCTGGGACACCAATGGCCGAAGAGACCCAGTACTTC.

The chain is built from TRBV12-3 or TRBV12-4 and TRBJ2-3, with a weak D call TRBD1 (5 bases). This CDR3 contains 14 residues. The germline V and J ends were trimmed by 5 bases and 6 bases, with 15 bases remaining between them. The CDR3 nucleotides are TGTGCCAGCAGTCCCCAGGGTTTCAGGGATACGCAGTATTTT. Translation gives CASSPQGFRDTQYF.

The V and J genes are TRBV7-9 and TRBJ2-5, with D perhaps assigned TRBD1 or TRBD2 (6 bases each). Germline CDR1 and CDR2: SEHNR and FQNEAQ (reference sequence). The CDR3 has 15 residues. V lost 0 bases, J lost 5 bases, and 13 bases lay in between. The CDR3 nucleotides read TGTGCCAGCAGCTTAGCCGGGGGCCCCCCGGAGACCCAGTACTTC. Its protein is CASSLAGGPPETQYF.

The chain combines TRBV5-1 with TRBJ1-4; possibly TRBD1 for D (5 bases). The CDR3 spans 15 residues. The V end was cut by 0 bases, the J end by 8 bases, with 14 bases between. Germline CDR1 SGHRS, CDR2 YFSETQ. CDR3 sequence: CASSLANRREEKLFF. The CDR3 bases are TGCGCCAGCAGCTTGGCCAACAGGCGGGAGGAAAAACTGTTTTTT.

The V and J genes are TRBV3-1 and TRBJ1-5; D is unclear. Per the germline V gene, CDR1 is LGHDT and CDR2 is YNNKEL (reference sequence). V lost 1 base and J 0 bases, leaving 10 bases between the germline ends. The CDR3 totals 16 residues. The CDR3 DNA is TGTGCCAGCAGCCAAGGGGCGGGAAATAGCAATCAGCCCCAGCATTTT. Translation: CASSQGAGNSNQPQHF.

This clonotype was counted a single time. The chain combines TRBV2 with TRBJ2-7, with a possible D match to TRBD2 (6 bases). V shed 6 bases and J shed 2 bases, with 17 bases lying between them. This CDR3 spans 15 amino acids. CDR1 SNHLY and CDR2 FYNNEI come from the germline V gene. This chain's CDR3 is CASREGLDGPYEQYV. CDR3 bases: TGTGCCAGCAGGGAGGGCCTCGACGGACCCTACGAGCAGTACGTC.

The J gene is TRBJ2-1, the V gene TRBV6-2 or TRBV6-3; D unresolved. The CDR3 runs 12 residues. Germline V gene lookup returns CDR1 MNHEY and CDR2 SVGEGT. V was pared by 6 bases and J by 6 bases, with 9 bases between. The CDR3 sequence is CASSLGPNEQFF. The CDR3 coding sequence is TGTGCCAGCAGCCTCGGTCCCAATGAGCAGTTCTTC.

The genes are TRBV12-5 and TRBJ2-7, with TRBD2 identical over 8 bases. Germline V CDR1 and CDR2: LGHNT, FRNRAP. Unmatched junction bases numbered 5, after V lost 10 bases and J lost 6 bases. The CDR3 loop spans 11 amino acids. The CDR3 reads CANDSGSEQYV. CDR3 nucleotides: TGTGCTAACGACAGCGGGAGCGAGCAGTACGTC.

For the CDR3, the DNA is TGTGCCTGGAGTGTAAAGGGACAGTTCAATGAAAAACTGTTTTTT. It translates to CAWSVKGQFNEKLFF. The chain joins TRBV30 to TRBJ1-4; 7 bases match TRBD1. The CDR3 has 15 amino acids. Germline assignment: CDR1 GTSNPN and CDR2 SVGIG (reference sequence). With V trimmed by 0 bases and J by 5 bases, 6 bases remained unmatched.

This rearrangement joins TRBV11-2 to TRBJ1-1; TRBD1 matches 7 bases. J gave up 6 bases and V 6 bases, and 7 bases lay outside the gene matches. This CDR3 is 13 amino acids long. Per germline, CDR1 SGHAT and CDR2 FQNNGV. In nucleotides, the CDR3 is TGTGCCAGCAGTGCCGACAGGGTCGCTGAAGCTTTCTTT. Amino acid sequence: CASSADRVAEAFF.

The CDR3 sequence: CASSTWTGQAEQYV. The CDR3 DNA follows: TGTGCCAGCAGCACGTGGACAGGGCAGGCCGAGCAGTACGTC. The V and J genes are TRBV5-6 and TRBJ2-1; 8 bases agree with TRBD1. The DNA end is more similar to TRBJ2-7, so the J call may be wrong. Germline V CDR1 and CDR2: SGHDT, YYEEEE. The CDR3 contains 14 residues.

The chain uses TRBV7-9 and TRBJ1-2; D gene unclear. This CDR3 comprises 14 residues. The ends were cut back, 5 bases at V and 0 bases at J, with 10 bases in the middle. Germline values: CDR1 SEHNR, CDR2 FQNEAQ (reference sequence). The CDR3 DNA follows: TGTGCCAGCAGCCCTCAGAGATCTAACTATGGCTACACCTTC. It encodes CASSPQRSNYGYTF.

This chain links TRBV6-2 or TRBV6-3 with TRBJ2-4; D possibly uses TRBD1 or TRBD2 (5 bases each). Germline CDR1 and CDR2: MNHEY and SVGEGT. V was trimmed by 6 bases and J by 1 base, leaving 16 bases between them. This CDR3 has 16 amino acids. This CDR3 reads CASRTPGLGAKNIQYF. The CDR3 DNA sequence: TGTGCCAGCAGGACCCCGGGGCTGGGGGCCAAAAACATTCAGTACTTC.

This sequence joins TRBV2 and TRBJ2-2; D unresolved. The CDR3 consists of 15 residues. Looked up from germline, CDR1 is SNHLY and CDR2 is FYNNEI. Trimming took 7 bases from V and 1 from J, leaving 13 bases between them. CDR3 bases: TGTGCCAGCACCCCGACGCACGGGAACACCGGGGAGCTGTTTTTT. This gives the protein CASTPTHGNTGELFF.